These T cell receptor beta chains were read from a single sample in a study of blood T cell repertoires in COVID-19. Clones were sequenced by immunoSEQ multiplex PCR, and TCRdb holds only the in-frame ones, with some missing. The repertoire has about 250,000 clones, 80% to 90% of them found once; the top ten carry under 4.5%. Sequenced: peripheral blood. These TCRs come from a man aged 50 to 60 with acute or convalescent COVID-19. CDR3s include the opening cysteine and the closing phenylalanine or tryptophan. Each record gives: CDR3 DNA, CDR3 protein, clone size, CDR3 length, D gene, V gene, J gene. The D gene is left open where the match is weak. Only part of the rows carry a size: once, few, many, or a class if the clone is expanded.

CDR3 DNA: TGCGCCAGCAGCTCGGCGGAGATCTACAATGAGCAGTTCTTC; CDR3 protein: CASSSAEIYNEQFF; clone size: NA; CDR3 length: 14; D gene: NA; V gene: TRBV5-1; J gene: TRBJ2-1
CDR3 DNA: TGTGCCATCAGTGAGTTCAGGGACAGTACTGAAGCTTTCTTT; CDR3 protein: CAISEFRDSTEAFF; clone size: NA; CDR3 length: 14; D gene: TRBD1; V gene: TRBV10-3; J gene: TRBJ1-1
CDR3 DNA: TGTGCCAGCAGTGAAGTCTACGGATGGACAGACTACGAGCAGTACTTC; CDR3 protein: CASSEVYGWTDYEQYF; clone size: NA; CDR3 length: 16; D gene: NA; V gene: TRBV2; J gene: TRBJ2-7
CDR3 DNA: TGTGCCATATCCCGGGGGGGTACGAACACCGGGGAGCTGTTTTTT; CDR3 protein: CAISRGGTNTGELFF; clone size: NA; CDR3 length: 15; D gene: TRBD2; V gene: TRBV6-6; J gene: TRBJ2-2
CDR3 DNA: TGTGCCAGTAGTATGTACTCCCGAGGGAGTCAGCCCCAGCATTTT; CDR3 protein: CASSMYSRGSQPQHF; clone size: NA; CDR3 length: 15; D gene: NA; V gene: TRBV19; J gene: TRBJ1-5
CDR3 DNA: TGTGCCATCAGTGAGGGACTAGCGGGGCACCAAGAGACCCAGTACTTC; CDR3 protein: CAISEGLAGHQETQYF; clone size: once; CDR3 length: 16; D gene: TRBD2; V gene: TRBV10-3; J gene: TRBJ2-5
CDR3 DNA: TGTGCCAGCAGGGACAGTGACCGGCCCCAGCATTTT; CDR3 protein: CASRDSDRPQHF; clone size: NA; CDR3 length: 12; D gene: NA; V gene: TRBV6-5; J gene: TRBJ1-5
CDR3 DNA: TGCAGCGTTGTAGGGGGGGCCAGGTACGAGCAGTACTTC; CDR3 protein: CSVVGGARYEQYF; clone size: few; CDR3 length: 13; D gene: NA; V gene: TRBV29-1; J gene: TRBJ2-7
CDR3 DNA: TGTGCCAGCAAAAAAAGCAGGTCCGTTGGCGGGGAGCTGTTTTTT; CDR3 protein: CASKKSRSVGGELFF; clone size: once; CDR3 length: 15; D gene: NA; V gene: TRBV2; J gene: TRBJ2-2
CDR3 DNA: TGTGCCTGCTTAATGGGAGCTGGAAACACCATATATTTT; CDR3 protein: CACLMGAGNTIYF; clone size: once; CDR3 length: 13; D gene: NA; V gene: TRBV30; J gene: TRBJ1-3
CDR3 DNA: TGTGCCAGCAGCCAAGGCCTAGCGGGAGACAATGAGCAGTTCTTC; CDR3 protein: CASSQGLAGDNEQFF; clone size: NA; CDR3 length: 15; D gene: TRBD2; V gene: TRBV4-2; J gene: TRBJ2-1
CDR3 DNA: TGTGCCAGCAGTTACTCGATTCTAGCGAGCTACGAGCAGTACTTC; CDR3 protein: CASSYSILASYEQYF; clone size: once; CDR3 length: 15; D gene: NA; V gene: TRBV6-5; J gene: TRBJ2-7
CDR3 DNA: TGTGCCAGCAGCGCTGCGGGGGCCCTGGGGGAGACCCAGTACTTC; CDR3 protein: CASSAAGALGETQYF; clone size: once; CDR3 length: 15; D gene: NA; V gene: TRBV2; J gene: TRBJ2-5
CDR3 DNA: TGTGCCAGCTCACCTAGCGCAAACACCGGGGAGCTGTTTTTT; CDR3 protein: CASSPSANTGELFF; clone size: NA; CDR3 length: 14; D gene: NA; V gene: TRBV18; J gene: TRBJ2-2
CDR3 DNA: TGTGCCAGCAAAGCCCTGTGGACGGACAATGGGACCCAGTACTTC; CDR3 protein: CASKALWTDNGTQYF; clone size: few; CDR3 length: 15; D gene: NA; V gene: TRBV2; J gene: TRBJ2-5
CDR3 DNA: TGTGCCAGCAGTCCTGGGGGCCTCCCATACGAGCAGTACTTC; CDR3 protein: CASSPGGLPYEQYF; clone size: NA; CDR3 length: 14; D gene: NA; V gene: TRBV7-9; J gene: TRBJ2-7
CDR3 DNA: TGTGCCTGTACCACAGGGGTATACACTGAAGCTTTCTTT; CDR3 protein: CACTTGVYTEAFF; clone size: few; CDR3 length: 13; D gene: TRBD1; V gene: TRBV30; J gene: TRBJ1-1
CDR3 DNA: TGTGCCAGCAGCGGGACAGGGTACGGCTACACCTTC; CDR3 protein: CASSGTGYGYTF; clone size: once; CDR3 length: 12; D gene: TRBD1; V gene: TRBV5-6; J gene: TRBJ1-2
CDR3 DNA: TGCGCCAGCAGCTTGGGTACAGGGGAGACCCAGTACTTC; CDR3 protein: CASSLGTGETQYF; clone size: few; CDR3 length: 13; D gene: NA; V gene: TRBV5-1; J gene: TRBJ2-5
CDR3 DNA: TGTGCCAGCAGTTTAAGCAGGGTTGGCACTGAAGCTTTCTTT; CDR3 protein: CASSLSRVGTEAFF; clone size: NA; CDR3 length: 14; D gene: NA; V gene: TRBV27; J gene: TRBJ1-1
CDR3 DNA: TGTGCCAGCAGCGTGGGCGGGAGCGGAAGCGAGCAGTACTTC; CDR3 protein: CASSVGGSGSEQYF; clone size: NA; CDR3 length: 14; D gene: TRBD2; V gene: TRBV9; J gene: TRBJ2-7
CDR3 DNA: TGCGCCAGCAGCTTGGAACCAGGGCTAGATACGCAGTATTTT; CDR3 protein: CASSLEPGLDTQYF; clone size: NA; CDR3 length: 14; D gene: NA; V gene: TRBV5-1; J gene: TRBJ2-3
CDR3 DNA: TGTGCCTGGAGTGTTTTGCGGGGGTTAGATACGCAGTATTTT; CDR3 protein: CAWSVLRGLDTQYF; clone size: few; CDR3 length: 14; D gene: TRBD2; V gene: TRBV30; J gene: TRBJ2-3
CDR3 DNA: TGTGCCAGCAGTGAAAGGGGGATCCCGAACACTGAAGCTTTCTTT; CDR3 protein: CASSERGIPNTEAFF; clone size: many; CDR3 length: 15; D gene: NA; V gene: TRBV2; J gene: TRBJ1-1
CDR3 DNA: TGTGCCACCAGGCGCGAGGCCGCCGGATGGATTAATTCACCCCTCCACTTT; CDR3 protein: CATRREAAGWINSPLHF; clone size: NA; CDR3 length: 17; D gene: NA; V gene: TRBV15; J gene: TRBJ1-6
CDR3 DNA: TGTGCCAGCAGCTCGCCGCGAGGACTAGCGGGGGGCCCGGATACGCAGTATTTT; CDR3 protein: CASSSPRGLAGGPDTQYF; clone size: NA; CDR3 length: 18; D gene: TRBD2; V gene: TRBV7-9; J gene: TRBJ2-3
CDR3 DNA: TGTGCCAGCGGCGGGAGCTCCTACGAGCAGTACTTC; CDR3 protein: CASGGSSYEQYF; clone size: NA; CDR3 length: 12; D gene: TRBD2; V gene: TRBV3-1/TRBV3-2; J gene: TRBJ2-7
CDR3 DNA: TGTGCCAGCAGCTTGTACAGGGGGGGGGAGCAGTACTTC; CDR3 protein: CASSLYRGGEQYF; clone size: NA; CDR3 length: 13; D gene: NA; V gene: TRBV5-4; J gene: TRBJ2-7
CDR3 DNA: TGTGCCAGCAGCCAACTAGCGGGAGTTTTTTACGAGCAGTACTTC; CDR3 protein: CASSQLAGVFYEQYF; clone size: NA; CDR3 length: 15; D gene: TRBD2; V gene: TRBV3-1/TRBV3-2; J gene: TRBJ2-7
CDR3 DNA: TGCGCCAGCAGCTCGGGGGATCCTGGAAACACCATATATTTT; CDR3 protein: CASSSGDPGNTIYF; clone size: many; CDR3 length: 14; D gene: NA; V gene: TRBV5-1; J gene: TRBJ1-3
CDR3 DNA: TGTGCCAGCAGCTTTGGAGGGGACTCTGGAAACACCATATATTTT; CDR3 protein: CASSFGGDSGNTIYF; clone size: NA; CDR3 length: 15; D gene: NA; V gene: TRBV7-9; J gene: TRBJ1-3
CDR3 DNA: TGCGCCAGCAGCCCCCGGACAGGGGACGACATTCAGTACTTC; CDR3 protein: CASSPRTGDDIQYF; clone size: NA; CDR3 length: 14; D gene: TRBD1; V gene: TRBV5-1; J gene: TRBJ2-4
CDR3 DNA: TGTGCCTGGAGGGAAAGACAGGGGAGCGGCAACACTGAAGCTTTCTTT; CDR3 protein: CAWRERQGSGNTEAFF; clone size: NA; CDR3 length: 16; D gene: TRBD1; V gene: TRBV30; J gene: TRBJ1-1
CDR3 DNA: TGTGCCAGTAACTCGAGACAGGGGTCCTACGAGCAGTACTTC; CDR3 protein: CASNSRQGSYEQYF; clone size: NA; CDR3 length: 14; D gene: TRBD1; V gene: TRBV6-5; J gene: TRBJ2-7
CDR3 DNA: TGCGCCAGCAGCCCGGGACAGGCGAACACTGAAGCTTTCTTT; CDR3 protein: CASSPGQANTEAFF; clone size: NA; CDR3 length: 14; D gene: TRBD1; V gene: TRBV4-1; J gene: TRBJ1-1
CDR3 DNA: TGCAGTGCTAGTAAGGCTCGACACTCACCCCTCCACTTT; CDR3 protein: CSASKARHSPLHF; clone size: NA; CDR3 length: 13; D gene: NA; V gene: TRBV20-1; J gene: TRBJ1-6
CDR3 DNA: TGTGCCAGCAACGGACAGGGCTACGAGCAGTACTTC; CDR3 protein: CASNGQGYEQYF; clone size: NA; CDR3 length: 12; D gene: TRBD1; V gene: TRBV2; J gene: TRBJ2-7
CDR3 DNA: TGTGCCAGCAGGCCGGCAGGGGGAGGCCAGCCCCAGCATTTT; CDR3 protein: CASRPAGGGQPQHF; clone size: NA; CDR3 length: 14; D gene: TRBD1; V gene: TRBV2; J gene: TRBJ1-5
CDR3 DNA: TGTGCCAGCAGCCAGGGACAGAGAAATTCACCCCTCCACTTT; CDR3 protein: CASSQGQRNSPLHF; clone size: NA; CDR3 length: 14; D gene: TRBD1; V gene: TRBV3-1/TRBV3-2; J gene: TRBJ1-6
CDR3 DNA: TGTGCCATCAGTGGGCCAGACAGGGCGAACGAGCAGTACTTC; CDR3 protein: CAISGPDRANEQYF; clone size: few; CDR3 length: 14; D gene: TRBD1; V gene: TRBV10-3; J gene: TRBJ2-7
CDR3 DNA: TGCGCCAGCAGCTTGGTGGCGGGAGGTAGCACAGATACGCAGTATTTT; CDR3 protein: CASSLVAGGSTDTQYF; clone size: once; CDR3 length: 16; D gene: TRBD2; V gene: TRBV5-1; J gene: TRBJ2-3
CDR3 DNA: TGTGCCAGCAGTTTAGACAGGGGAAACACCATATATTTT; CDR3 protein: CASSLDRGNTIYF; clone size: NA; CDR3 length: 13; D gene: NA; V gene: TRBV2; J gene: TRBJ1-3
CDR3 DNA: TGTGCCAGCAACACAGGAGTTTCTCACTATGGCTACACCTTC; CDR3 protein: CASNTGVSHYGYTF; clone size: NA; CDR3 length: 14; D gene: NA; V gene: TRBV28; J gene: TRBJ1-2